This is a list of T cell receptor beta chains from one sample in a study of CXCR3-negative and CXCR3-positive naive CD8 T cells. Each CDR3 protein gets one entry in TCRdb, which reprocessed the 5' RACE reads and gives no DNA. The sample has about 63,000 distinct CDR3 sequences. Sequences were obtained from naive CXCR3+ CD8+ T cells from blood. Receptors were obtained from a human donor in good health. Some clones in this sample may be carry-over from other donors' samples. The CDR3 runs from the conserved cysteine through the conserved F or W. Expanded clones get a size class; other rows say once, few or many, or leave the size out.

J: TRBJ2-1; size: NA; V: TRBV14; CDR3: CASSPERGGNNEQFF
J: TRBJ2-7; size: NA; V: TRBV29-1; CDR3: CSVEVALEQYF
J: TRBJ1-1; size: NA; V: TRBV20-1; CDR3: CSARASDSNEAFF
J: TRBJ1-2; size: NA; V: TRBV9; CDR3: CASSATYGYTF
J: TRBJ2-1; size: NA; V: TRBV4-3; CDR3: CASRDLASDNEQFF
J: TRBJ1-1; size: NA; V: TRBV6-2/TRBV6-3; CDR3: CASSYTKGMTTEAFF
J: TRBJ2-7; size: NA; V: TRBV29-1; CDR3: CSVEPPGGEFEQYF
J: TRBJ1-1; size: NA; V: TRBV7-9; CDR3: CASSLPRGRDTEAFF
J: TRBJ2-7; size: NA; V: TRBV29-1; CDR3: CSVEIGTYEQYF
J: TRBJ1-1; size: NA; V: TRBV6-1; CDR3: CASSEGDERTEAFF
J: TRBJ2-3; size: NA; V: TRBV28; CDR3: CASSPIKGPTDTQYF
J: TRBJ2-3; size: NA; V: TRBV20-1; CDR3: CSARDRMTDTQYF
J: TRBJ1-4; size: NA; V: TRBV5-1; CDR3: CATSWTTNEKLFF
J: TRBJ1-1; size: NA; V: TRBV12-3/TRBV12-4; CDR3: CASSFGTGVEAFF
J: TRBJ2-2; size: NA; V: TRBV6-2/TRBV6-3; CDR3: CASSYADTGELFF
J: TRBJ1-3; size: NA; V: TRBV29-1; CDR3: CSVVLDRSGNTIYF
J: TRBJ2-1; size: NA; V: TRBV29-1; CDR3: CSVRGLAGASSYNEQFF
J: TRBJ1-1; size: NA; V: TRBV6-2/TRBV6-3; CDR3: CASRQGNVEAFF
J: TRBJ2-2; size: NA; V: TRBV6-4; CDR3: CASSGFGQGHTGELFF
J: TRBJ2-7; size: NA; V: TRBV19; CDR3: CATRQSGTGIYEQYF
J: TRBJ2-2; size: NA; V: TRBV29-1; CDR3: CSVQAVNTGELFF
J: TRBJ2-1; size: NA; V: TRBV20-1; CDR3: CSARDDPAGGATGQFF
J: TRBJ1-1; size: NA; V: TRBV29-1; CDR3: CSVDVWDREDTEAFF
J: TRBJ2-5; size: NA; V: TRBV29-1; CDR3: CSVEGRYGETQYF
J: TRBJ2-5; size: NA; V: TRBV7-6; CDR3: CASAPTSGSQQETQYF
J: TRBJ2-3; size: NA; V: TRBV7-9; CDR3: CASSTSPGSSTDTQYF
J: TRBJ2-2; size: NA; V: TRBV6-1; CDR3: CASSADRDGLGELFF
J: TRBJ2-5; size: NA; V: TRBV3-2; CDR3: CASSQDKEIETQYF
J: TRBJ2-7; size: NA; V: TRBV20-1; CDR3: CSARDQRGIYEQYF
J: TRBJ2-2; size: NA; V: TRBV19; CDR3: CASTSSGNTGELFF
J: TRBJ1-4; size: NA; V: TRBV15; CDR3: CATSREGGYSGNEKLFF
J: TRBJ2-1; size: NA; V: TRBV29-1; CDR3: CSLGTGGNEQFF
J: TRBJ2-3; size: NA; V: TRBV6-4; CDR3: CASSDTSGADTQYF
J: TRBJ2-7; size: NA; V: TRBV6-6; CDR3: CASSSRDREGEQYF
J: TRBJ1-1; size: NA; V: TRBV6-6; CDR3: CASSYSAGGGTEAFF
J: TRBJ1-1; size: NA; V: TRBV6-2/TRBV6-3; CDR3: CASSYAMNTEAFF
J: TRBJ1-1; size: medium-sized; V: TRBV29-1; CDR3: CSVEPPTGATEAFF
J: TRBJ2-1; size: NA; V: TRBV29-1; CDR3: CSVGQGGLNEQFF
J: TRBJ2-7; size: NA; V: TRBV20-1; CDR3: CSAQGLAGGYEQYF
J: TRBJ2-1; size: NA; V: TRBV9; CDR3: CASSVGLAENNEQFF
J: TRBJ1-1; size: NA; V: TRBV2; CDR3: CASSVGRTGRNTEAFF
J: TRBJ2-1; size: NA; V: TRBV28; CDR3: CASSLGLVLNEQFF
J: TRBJ1-2; size: NA; V: TRBV19; CDR3: CASSWDRGSYGYTF
J: TRBJ1-1; size: NA; V: TRBV5-5; CDR3: CASSLGPTGAFF
J: TRBJ2-7; size: NA; V: TRBV15; CDR3: CATSRGGGRGSYEQYF
J: TRBJ2-7; size: NA; V: TRBV29-1; CDR3: CSVLGLVSYEQYF
J: TRBJ2-3; size: NA; V: TRBV2; CDR3: CASSVTPGDTQYF
J: TRBJ2-4; size: NA; V: TRBV12-3/TRBV12-4; CDR3: CASSMGLAGGGNIQYF
J: TRBJ2-5; size: NA; V: TRBV11-2; CDR3: CASSLAIQETQYF
J: TRBJ2-3; size: NA; V: TRBV6-4; CDR3: CASGGSSTDTQYF
J: TRBJ2-7; size: NA; V: TRBV7-9; CDR3: CAIRVQGGSEQYF
J: TRBJ2-4; size: NA; V: TRBV7-8; CDR3: CASSSEAKNIQYF
J: TRBJ2-1; size: NA; V: TRBV7-3; CDR3: CASSTIPGDEQFF
J: TRBJ2-7; size: NA; V: TRBV29-1; CDR3: CSVLGRDRETYEQYF